This TCR beta chain originates from a study of blood T cells in healthy people across ages. Broader study findings: Underestimates were what the diversity estimates from one million T cells were considered to be.

This clonotype came up a few times. The target antigen is unknown. Germline trimming cut 2 bases from V and 0 bases from J; bases unmatched to any gene: 7. From germline, CDR1 is DFQATT and CDR2 SNEGSKA (reference sequence). CDR3 length: 17 residues. Ranging in age from roughly 6 to 100, the donors were healthy Caucasian individuals from Russia. PCR was performed a second time for about 6 to 12 cycles using a sample-barcoded 5' primer and a J-beta primer mix. Each CDR3 protein is one row after TCRdb ran MiXCR on the 5' RACE reads. The sample lists some 760,000 distinct CDR3 sequences, 20% to 25% occurring once. These data were also filed under a second study, of T cells of mothers and their children.

The specimen sequenced was blood. The receptor comes from a boy younger than 18 in good health. V and J are TRBV20-1 and TRBJ2-3; TRBD2 matches at 11 bases. The CDR3 is CSARPLPSGGSTDTQYF. The CDR3 DNA reads as TGCAGTGCTAGACCCCTACCTAGCGGGGGGAGCACAGATACGCAGTATTTT.